Sequencing of this T cell receptor beta chain was carried out in a study of T cells in localized non-small cell lung cancer. Assay: immunoSEQ multiplex PCR; the TCRdb copy retains only in-frame clones and omits some. The table lists 75,000 to 80,000 clones, roughly 91% of them singletons. Germline V gene lookup returns CDR1 MNHEY and CDR2 SMNVEV (reference sequence). V lost 6 bases and J 0 bases, leaving 10 bases between the germline ends. This CDR3 comprises 14 residues. On this clone: Its antigen remains unknown.

Study-wide results and limits: Since sequencing was restricted to only one region of the tumor, intratumor heterogeneity remains a possibility. Greater blood T cell density accompanied longer overall survival.

The receptor comes from a woman aged 40-75 years with stage I squamous cell lung carcinoma. This material consisted of peripheral blood, taken before any cancer treatment. V gene TRBV27 combines with J gene TRBJ2-3; D perhaps matches TRBD2 (6 bases). The CDR3 loop is CASSIRGSTDTQYF. The CDR3 nucleotides read TGTGCCAGCAGCATCCGGGGGAGCACAGATACGCAGTATTTT.